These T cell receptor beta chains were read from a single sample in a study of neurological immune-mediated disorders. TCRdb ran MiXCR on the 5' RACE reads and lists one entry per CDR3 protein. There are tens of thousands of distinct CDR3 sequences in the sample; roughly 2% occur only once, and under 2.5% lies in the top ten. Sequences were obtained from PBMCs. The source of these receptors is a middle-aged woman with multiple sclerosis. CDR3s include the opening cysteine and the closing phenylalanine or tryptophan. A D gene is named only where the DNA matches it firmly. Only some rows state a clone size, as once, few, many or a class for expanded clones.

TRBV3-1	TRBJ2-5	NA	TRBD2	TGTGCCAGCAGCCCAGCGGGGGGGCCAAAGGGGTGGGAAGAGACCCAGTACTTC	CASSPAGGPKGWEETQYF
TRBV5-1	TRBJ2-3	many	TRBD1	TGCGCCACCGCCGGACAGGGCACAGATACGCAGTATTTT	CATAGQGTDTQYF
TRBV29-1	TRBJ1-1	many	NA	TGCAGCGTCCGGACAGTTGAAGCTTTCTTT	CSVRTVEAFF
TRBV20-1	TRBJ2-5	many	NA	TGCAGTGCCTCTAGACTTCAAGAGACCCAGTACTTC	CSASRLQETQYF
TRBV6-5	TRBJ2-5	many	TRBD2	TGTGCCAGCAGTTCCCGGGGAGGGCCAGAGACCCAGTACTTC	CASSSRGGPETQYF
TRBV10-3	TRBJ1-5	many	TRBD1	TGTGCCATCAGTGAGTTCGACAGGGGTACGGATCAGCCCCAGCATTTT	CAISEFDRGTDQPQHF
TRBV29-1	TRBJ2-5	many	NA	TGCAGCGTTGAAGATCTTACAGGGTCGGCCCGGGAGACCCAGTACTTC	CSVEDLTGSARETQYF
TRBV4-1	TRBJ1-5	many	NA	TGCGCCAGCAGCCTAGTCGTGGAACAGCCCCAGCATTTT	CASSLVVEQPQHF
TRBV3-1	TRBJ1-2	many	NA	TGTGCCAGCAGCCAAGATATCTCAAGCGGCTACACCTTC	CASSQDISSGYTF
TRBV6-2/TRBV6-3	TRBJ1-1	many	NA	TGTGCCAGCAGTTTCCCCCTAGGTGGGAACACTGAAGCTTTCTTT	CASSFPLGGNTEAFF
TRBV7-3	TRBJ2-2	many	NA	TGTGCCAGCAAGGGGGAAGGCTCCGGGGAGCTGTTTTTT	CASKGEGSGELFF
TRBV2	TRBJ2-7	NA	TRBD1	TGTGCCAGCATCCCTGATGGGACAGGGCCCTCCTTC	CASIPDGTGPSF
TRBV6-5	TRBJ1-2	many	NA	TGTGCCAGTCGTAGAGGGGGTAGTGGCTACACCTTC	CASRRGGSGYTF
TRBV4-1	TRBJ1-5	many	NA	TGCGCCAGCAGCCAAGATGAGGCCGCGCCCCAGCATTTT	CASSQDEAAPQHF
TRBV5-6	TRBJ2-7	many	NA	TGTGCCAGCAGCAGAACAGAATACGAGCAGTACTTC	CASSRTEYEQYF
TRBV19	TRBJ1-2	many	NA	TGTGCCAGTAGTAGGAGGTCAGATGGCTACACCTTC	CASSRRSDGYTF
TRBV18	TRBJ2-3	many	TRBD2	TGTGCCAGCTCGCTAGCGGGGGGCCTCTCAGATACGCAGTATTTT	CASSLAGGLSDTQYF
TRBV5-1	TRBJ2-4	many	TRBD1	TGCGCCAGCAGCTTGGAGGTGGACAGGGCTGAAAACATTCAGTACTTC	CASSLEVDRAENIQYF
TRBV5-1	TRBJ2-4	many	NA	TGCGCCAGCAGCTTGGATTCGGGGTGGAACATTCAGTACTTC	CASSLDSGWNIQYF
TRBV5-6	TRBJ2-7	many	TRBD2	TGTGCCAGCAGCTCTCCCGGGGGGCGGGGGGCCGCCTACGAGCAGTACTTC	CASSSPGGRGAAYEQYF
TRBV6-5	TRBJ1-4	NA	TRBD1	TGTGCCAGCAGTTACACAGGGGGCTGGGGAGCTAATGAAAAACTGTTTTTT	CASSYTGGWGANEKLFF
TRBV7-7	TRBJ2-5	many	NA	TGTGCCAGCAGTTCCGGGGGTCGGGAGACCCAGTACTTC	CASSSGGRETQYF
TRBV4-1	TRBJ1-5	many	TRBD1	TGCGCCAGCAGCCCCATGGGACAGGGGCTTGGTCAGCCCCAGCATTTT	CASSPMGQGLGQPQHF
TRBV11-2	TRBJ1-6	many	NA	TGTGCCAGCAGCTTCGCCCGGGATTCACCCCTCCACTTT	CASSFARDSPLHF
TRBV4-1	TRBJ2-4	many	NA	TGCGCCAGCAGCCAAGAACAGGGGAGGGACATTCAGTACTTC	CASSQEQGRDIQYF
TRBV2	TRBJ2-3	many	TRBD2	TGTGCCAGCAGCTATTTCGGGGTAGCGGGGGATACGCAGTATTTT	CASSYFGVAGDTQYF
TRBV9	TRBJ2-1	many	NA	TGTGCCAGCAGCGTAATAATGGGATCAGACAATGAGCAGTTCTTC	CASSVIMGSDNEQFF
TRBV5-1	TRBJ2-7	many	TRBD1	TGCGCCAGCAGCCCCTATGGAGGACAGGGATCCGAGCAGTACTTC	CASSPYGGQGSEQYF
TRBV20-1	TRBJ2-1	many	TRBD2	TGCAGTGCTAATTCCCTAGCGGGAGTGTACAATGAGCAGTTCTTC	CSANSLAGVYNEQFF
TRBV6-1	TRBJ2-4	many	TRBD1	TGTGCCAGCAGTGAAAGCCTACAGGGGGAAAACATTCAGTACTTC	CASSESLQGENIQYF
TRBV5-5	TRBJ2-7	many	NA	TGTGCCAGCAGCCTTGCCCGACAGACCCGTTACGAGCAGTACTTC	CASSLARQTRYEQYF
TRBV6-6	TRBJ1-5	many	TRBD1	TGTGCCAGCAGCGGACGGACAGGGGCCCTTTATAGCAATCAGCCCCAGCATTTT	CASSGRTGALYSNQPQHF
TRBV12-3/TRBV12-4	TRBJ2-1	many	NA	TGTGCCAGCAGATCTGATCTATGGGTGCAGTTCTTC	CASRSDLWVQFF
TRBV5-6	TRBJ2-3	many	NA	TGTGCCAGCAGCTTAGAGAGTGCTCCGGGGTATTTT	CASSLESAPGYF
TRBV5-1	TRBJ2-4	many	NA	TGCGCCAGCAGCTTGGCGGCCAGCCCAAACATTCAGTACTTC	CASSLAASPNIQYF
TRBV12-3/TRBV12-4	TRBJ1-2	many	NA	TGTGCCAGCAGTTGGGGGGATGGCTACACCTTC	CASSWGDGYTF
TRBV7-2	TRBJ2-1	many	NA	TGTGCCAGCAGCTTAGGGGACAAGCAGTTCTTC	CASSLGDKQFF